These 32 T cell receptor beta chains came from one sample sequenced in a study of radiation and T cells in renal cell carcinoma. Noted treatment: treatment-naive control, cytoreductive nephrectomy. Measured with immunoSEQ multiplex PCR; TCRdb has only the in-frame clones, and not every one. Of fewer than 6,500 clones detected, around two thirds appear once; the ten largest clones hold about 26%. The input for sequencing was tumor tissue, taken from a patient whose treatment was nephrectomy without radiotherapy. The receptors were gathered from a human donor with renal cell carcinoma.

V usage is TRBV28 and J usage is TRBJ2-3; 9 bases are a match to TRBD2. V lost 6 bases, J lost 4 bases, and 11 bases stayed unmatched. The CDR3 has 16 amino acids. Per the germline V gene, CDR1 is MDHEN and CDR2 is SYDVKM. The CDR3, as DNA: TGTGCCAGCAGCGCCGGGACTAGCTTGTGGGCAGATACGCAGTATTTT. As protein: CASSAGTSLWADTQYF.

The V gene is TRBV7-2, the J gene TRBJ2-1; TRBD2 matches 16 bases. Germline CDR1 is SGHTA and CDR2 is FQGNSA. The CDR3 is 18 residues long. The V segment lost 0 bases and the J segment 7 bases; nucleotides outside the gene matches: 6. In DNA form, the CDR3 reads TGTGCCAGCAGCTTAGCAAGCGGGACTAGCGGGAGGGGAAATGAGCAGTTCTTC. This translates into CASSLASGTSGRGNEQFF.

V and J are TRBV7-2 and TRBJ2-1; 13 nucleotides agree with TRBD2. Unmatched junction bases numbered 6, after V lost 0 bases and J lost 7 bases. This CDR3 is built from 17 residues. Per germline, CDR1 SGHTA and CDR2 FQGNSA. CDR3 sequence reads: CASSLARLAGGINEQFF. The CDR3 DNA reads as TGTGCCAGCAGCTTAGCGAGACTAGCGGGAGGAATTAATGAGCAGTTCTTC.

The V and J genes are TRBV10-2 and TRBJ2-2; TRBD1 matches at 7 bases. Germline V gene data show CDR1 as WSHSY and CDR2 as SAAADI. The junction had 7 bases not matched to a gene; V was cut back by 8 bases and J by 4 bases. CDR3 length: 14 residues. The CDR3 loop reads CASGRQGTTGELFF. Written as DNA, the CDR3 is TGCGCCAGCGGGCGACAGGGAACCACCGGGGAGCTGTTTTTT.

This clone was seen only a few times. This chain uses TRBV2 with TRBJ2-1; the D is unclear. This CDR3 comprises 14 residues. Germline V gives CDR1 SNHLY, CDR2 FYNNEI. With 3 bases removed from V and 5 bases from J, the gap between germline ends came to 11 bases. The CDR3 is CASSDLPWNNEQFF. DNA of the CDR3: TGTGCCAGCAGTGACCTCCCTTGGAACAATGAGCAGTTCTTC.

This clone was recorded a few times. J is TRBJ1-1 and V is TRBV11-2, with D uncertain. V shed 0 bases and J shed 0 bases, with 8 bases lying between them. The V gene's germline CDR1 is SGHAT and CDR2 FQNNGV. This CDR3 has 15 residues. CDR3 region: CASSLDPIMNTEAFF. The CDR3 DNA reads as TGTGCCAGCAGCTTAGATCCCATAATGAACACTGAAGCTTTCTTT. The variable domain in full, with the rest retrieved from reference TRBV11-2 and TRBJ1-1, is EAGVAQSPRYKIIEKRQSVAFWCNPISGHATLYWYQQILGQGPKLLIQFQNNGVVDDSQLPKDRFSAERLKGVDSTLKIQPAKLEDSAVYLCASSLDPIMNTEAFFGQGTRLTVV.

This chain joins TRBV14 and TRBJ2-3; D is undetermined. Germline V gene sequence: CDR1 SGHDN, CDR2 FVKESK. The CDR3 spans 14 residues. Trimming removed 1 base from V and 7 bases from J, with 12 bases in between. The CDR3 reads CASSQGWTENTQYF. The CDR3 DNA reads as TGTGCCAGCAGCCAAGGCTGGACGGAGAATACGCAGTATTTT.

J is TRBJ2-1 and V is TRBV27; weak D call: TRBD2 (6 bases). Trimming removed 7 bases at V and 6 bases at J, with 13 bases between. Looked up from germline, CDR1 is MNHEY and CDR2 is SMNVEV (reference sequence). The CDR3 contains 13 residues. CDR3 DNA: TGTGCCAGCAAAAAAGGGACTCTCAATGAGCAGTTCTTC. Protein: CASKKGTLNEQFF.

This chain links TRBV28 with TRBJ2-7; TRBD1 agrees at 7 bases. V was clipped by 6 bases and J by 5 bases; unmatched bases: 10. Per the germline V gene, CDR1 is MDHEN and CDR2 is SYDVKM. The CDR3 runs 14 residues. CDR3 nucleotide sequence: TGTGCCAGCAGCGTGACAGGGTTCTGGAACGAGCAGTACTTC. Translating gives CASSVTGFWNEQYF.

The chain uses TRBV11-3 and TRBJ2-1, with 9 bases matching TRBD2. Per germline, CDR1 SGHNT and CDR2 YENEEA. CDR3 length: 16 residues. The trim removed 0 bases at V and 3 bases at J, leaving 3 bases unmatched. In nucleotides, the CDR3 is TGTGCCAGCAGCTTAGATAGCGGGAGCATCTACAATGAGCAGTTCTTC. This encodes CASSLDSGSIYNEQFF.

This clone has just a few counts. The J gene is TRBJ2-7, the V gene TRBV5-8; tentative D call: TRBD2 (6 bases). From germline, CDR1 is SGHTS and CDR2 YDEGEE. The CDR3 is made up of 15 amino acids. Trimming cost V 2 bases and J 2 bases, with 14 bases left between them. In DNA form, the CDR3 reads TGTGCCAGCAGCTTTTACACCGGGACTCCCTACGAGCAGTACTTC. Its protein product is CASSFYTGTPYEQYF.

This chain connects TRBV30 to TRBJ1-1; D not certain. The CDR3 consists of 12 residues. Trimming took 0 bases from V and 7 from J, leaving 9 bases between them. The V gene's germline CDR1 is GTSNPN and CDR2 SVGIG (reference sequence). CDR3 coding DNA: TGTGCCTGGAGTGTCGGCCGCTATGAAGCTTTCTTT. It encodes CAWSVGRYEAFF.

V usage is TRBV6-4 and J usage is TRBJ2-1; D may correspond to TRBD1 or TRBD2 (5 bases each). The CDR3 sequence is 16 residues long. Germline V gives CDR1 MRHNA, CDR2 SNTAGT. Trimming removed 0 bases at V and 8 bases at J, with 17 bases between. The chain's CDR3 is CASSDSRGGQVDEQFF. The CDR3 nucleotides read TGTGCCAGCAGTGACTCCCGGGGCGGGCAAGTGGATGAGCAGTTCTTC.

The V gene is TRBV11-3, the J gene TRBJ2-5, with 9 bases aligning to TRBD1. J lost 1 base, V lost 5 bases, and 5 bases had no gene match. The CDR3 length is 15 residues. Per the germline V gene, CDR1 is SGHNT and CDR2 is YENEEA. The CDR3 DNA is TGTGCCAGCAGCCTCGGACAGGGGACCCAAGAGACCCAGTACTTC. As protein: CASSLGQGTQETQYF.

J is TRBJ2-7 and V is TRBV30; 10 nucleotides align to TRBD2. Germline V gene lookup returns CDR1 GTSNPN and CDR2 SVGIG (reference sequence). V lost 2 bases, J lost 5 bases, and 9 bases stayed unmatched. CDR3 size: 15 residues. The CDR3 is CAWSSGLAVIHEQYF. The CDR3 bases are TGTGCCTGGAGTTCCGGACTAGCGGTGATCCACGAGCAGTACTTC.

This clone has a handful of counts. The DNA of the CDR3 is TGTGCCAGCAGTTTCGGCAGGGGAGAGAATCAGCCCCAGCATTTT. Translated: CASSFGRGENQPQHF. The chain links TRBV27 to TRBJ1-5, with D perhaps TRBD1 (6 bases). Between the trimmed V and J ends, which lost 3 bases and 4 bases, there was a span of 13 bases. This CDR3 spans 15 amino acids. Germline-derived CDR1 and CDR2 are MNHEY and SMNVEV (reference sequence).

The chain uses TRBV6-5 and TRBJ2-3; tentatively, D is TRBD2 (6 bases). CDR1 and CDR2 (germline): MNHEY, SVGAGI. With 3 bases removed from V and 3 bases from J, the gap between germline ends came to 13 bases. The CDR3 spans 15 residues. The CDR3 DNA reads as TGTGCCAGCAGTTATTGGAGGGCCGGGACAGATACGCAGTATTTT. Encoded protein: CASSYWRAGTDTQYF.

The gene calls are TRBV15 and TRBJ1-2; D is unresolved. The CDR3 spans 14 residues. V was pared by 0 bases and J by 8 bases, with 13 bases between. Germline CDR1 and CDR2: LNHNV and YYDKDF (reference sequence). The CDR3 spells CATSRDQSGFGYTF. The CDR3 bases are TGTGCCACCAGCAGAGATCAATCTGGATTCGGCTACACCTTC. The full variable domain, with the rest looked up from reference TRBV15 and TRBJ1-2, is DAMVIQNPRYQVTQFGKPVTLSCSQTLNHNVMYWYQQKSSQAPKLLFHYYDKDFNNEADTPDNFQSRRPNTSFCFLDIRSPGLGDTAMYLCATSRDQSGFGYTFGSGTRLTVV.

The chain carries TRBV9 and TRBJ2-1; TRBD2 agrees at 9 bases. From germline, CDR1 is SGDLS and CDR2 YYNGEE. The junction had 15 bases not matched to a gene; V was cut back by 3 bases and J by 8 bases. CDR3 size: 17 residues. The DNA for the CDR3 is TGTGCCAGCAGCGATCCCGGGACTAGCTGGTTGGGCGATGAGCAGTTCTTC. It is translated as CASSDPGTSWLGDEQFF.

The table lists this clone with a few counts. The chain couples TRBV10-3 to TRBJ2-1; perhaps TRBD1 as D (6 bases). From germline, CDR1 is ENHRY and CDR2 SYGVKD. CDR3 length: 13 residues. Between the trimmed V and J ends, which lost 10 bases and 7 bases, there was a span of 17 bases. The CDR3 reads CATQGGGGNEQFF. CDR3 sequence (DNA): TGTGCCACCCAAGGGGGTGGGGGAAATGAGCAGTTCTTC.

The chain links TRBV7-2 to TRBJ2-7; possibly TRBD1 for D (6 bases). V lost 5 bases and J lost 7, with 9 bases in between. Germline V gene lookup returns CDR1 SGHTA and CDR2 FQGNSA. The CDR3 consists of 11 residues. CDR3 sequence (DNA): TGTGCCAGCAGCCTCGGGACAGAGCAGTACTTC. Translating gives CASSLGTEQYF. Full variable domain (remainder filled in from reference TRBV7-2 and TRBJ2-7): GAGVSQSPSNKVTEKGKDVELRCDPISGHTALYWYRQSLGQGLEFLIYFQGNSAPDKSGLPSDRFSAERTGGSVSTLTIQRTQQEDSAVYLCASSLGTEQYFGPGTRLTVT.

This clone is large by share. CDR3 in DNA: TGCGCCAGCAGCCCGCGGGCTGGGGGGGCATCTGGAAACACCATATATTTT. It specifies CASSPRAGGASGNTIYF. The chain has TRBV4-1 and TRBJ1-3, with D possibly TRBD1 on 6 matching bases. The germline V gene has CDR1 MGHRA and CDR2 YSYEKL. V lost 4 bases and J 1 base, leaving 17 bases between the germline ends. CDR3 size: 17 residues.

CDR3 sequence reads: CSVGDSESSPLHF. CDR3 coding DNA: TGCAGCGTTGGGGACAGCGAGTCTTCACCCCTCCACTTT. This chain uses TRBV29-1 with TRBJ1-6; 7 bases are shared with TRBD1. The germline V gene has CDR1 SQVTM and CDR2 ANQGSEA. Trimming removed 4 bases from V and 9 bases from J; junction bases left unmatched: 6. The CDR3 totals 13 residues.

By frequency in the sample, this clone is medium-sized. V is TRBV28 and J is TRBJ2-1, with a possible D match to TRBD2 (6 bases). The CDR3 has 11 amino acids. Germline V gene lookup returns CDR1 MDHEN and CDR2 SYDVKM. Trimming cost V 6 bases and J 9 bases, with 9 bases left between them. The CDR3: CASSFSGEQFF. CDR3 coding DNA: TGTGCCAGCAGCTTTAGCGGTGAGCAGTTCTTC.

This clone appeared a few times. The gene calls are TRBV19 and TRBJ2-5, with 12 bases fitting TRBD2. The trim removed 4 bases at V and 4 bases at J, leaving 4 bases unmatched. The germline V gene encodes CDR1 LNHDA and CDR2 SQIVND (reference sequence). This CDR3 has 15 amino acids. As DNA, the CDR3 is TGTGCCAGTAGTAAGACTAGCGGGAGTTTAGAGACCCAGTACTTC. It yields the protein CASSKTSGSLETQYF.

V gene TRBV6-1 combines with J gene TRBJ2-5; D is undetermined. Trimming removed 2 bases at V and 2 bases at J, with 12 bases between. This CDR3 contains 15 residues. Per germline, CDR1 MNHNS and CDR2 SASEGT. In DNA, the CDR3 is TGTGCCAGCAGTGAAAATTGGAGCCGACAAGAGACCCAGTACTTC. Residues: CASSENWSRQETQYF.

This chain uses TRBV7-2 with TRBJ1-2, with D hard to call. Germline CDR1 SGHTA, CDR2 FQGNSA. V lost 3 bases, J lost 3 bases, and 14 bases lay in between. CDR3 size: 15 residues. The CDR3 here is CASSFRRERHYGYTF. The CDR3 bases are TGTGCCAGCAGCTTCAGACGGGAAAGGCACTATGGCTACACCTTC.

The gene calls are TRBV2 and TRBJ2-1, with D perhaps TRBD2 (6 bases). The CDR3 covers 13 residues. Germline V CDR1 and CDR2: SNHLY, FYNNEI. V gave up 8 bases and J gave up 0 bases, with 8 bases separating them. The CDR3 reads CASGGSSYNEQFF. Written as DNA, the CDR3 is TGTGCCAGCGGGGGGAGCTCCTACAATGAGCAGTTCTTC.

The chain uses TRBV7-9 and TRBJ2-1; TRBD2 matches 13 bases. J lost 9 bases, V lost 5 bases, and 7 bases had no gene match. Germline loops: CDR1 SEHNR, CDR2 FQNEAQ (reference sequence). The CDR3 length is 15 residues. The CDR3 is CASSTGLAGDVEQFF. As DNA, the CDR3 is TGTGCCAGCAGCACCGGACTAGCGGGAGATGTTGAGCAGTTCTTC. The complete variable domain, with remaining parts taken from reference TRBV7-9 and TRBJ2-1, reads DTGVSQNPRHKITKRGQNVTFRCDPISEHNRLYWYRQTLGQGPEFLTYFQNEAQLEKSRLLSDRFSAERPKGSFSTLEIQRTEQGDSAMYLCASSTGLAGDVEQFFGPGTRLTVL.

A single count supports this clone. The chain has TRBV5-4 and TRBJ2-3, with 8 bases aligning to TRBD2. CDR3 size: 16 residues. Germline V lookup: CDR1 SGHNT, CDR2 YYREEE (reference sequence). J gave up 2 bases and V 0 bases, and 5 bases lay outside the gene matches. This CDR3 is CASSLAGGDPTDTQYF. In DNA, the CDR3 is TGTGCCAGCAGCTTGGCCGGGGGGGATCCCACAGATACGCAGTATTTT.

For the CDR3, the DNA is TGCAGCGTTGAAGGTCCCCTACCGGGACAGAGCTATGGCTACACCTTC. Translation gives CSVEGPLPGQSYGYTF. This chain links TRBV29-1 with TRBJ1-2, with TRBD1 matching 7 bases. The ends lost 1 base at V and 4 bases at J; junction bases unmatched: 12. The CDR3 loop spans 16 amino acids. The germline V gene encodes CDR1 SQVTM and CDR2 ANQGSEA.

Only one count was recorded for this clone. The V gene is TRBV5-1, the J gene TRBJ2-2, with D tentatively TRBD1 or TRBD2 (5 bases each). In germline, CDR1 is SGHRS, CDR2 YFSETQ. The germline V and J ends were trimmed by 4 bases and 2 bases, with 12 bases remaining between them. The CDR3 spans 15 residues. The chain's CDR3 is CASSLLGTNTGELFF. CDR3 DNA sequence: TGCGCCAGCAGCCTCCTAGGGACCAACACCGGGGAGCTGTTTTTT.